Shown below are 5 T cell receptor beta chains from a single sample sequenced in a study of blood T cell repertoires in COVID-19. Clones were sequenced by immunoSEQ multiplex PCR, and TCRdb holds only the in-frame ones, with some missing. Among approximately 220,000 clones, 86% were seen once, and the ten largest hold 3.5% to 5.5%. Source material: PBMCs or T cells enriched from blood (not recorded which). These receptors were obtained from a woman in her 30s who had been exposed to COVID-19.

The V and J genes are TRBV7-3 and TRBJ2-2; D possibly corresponds to TRBD1 (6 bases). This CDR3 contains 16 residues. The germline V gene has CDR1 SGHTA and CDR2 FQGTGA. V was shortened by 5 bases and J by 0 bases, with 13 bases between the two germline ends. CDR3 bases: TGTGCCAGCAGCCCCCAGGGGCCCTCGAACACCGGGGAGCTGTTTTTT. Protein product: CASSPQGPSNTGELFF.

The chain carries TRBV27 and TRBJ2-7, with D tentatively TRBD1 (5 bases). V gave up 5 bases and J gave up 5 bases, with 13 bases separating them. CDR3 length equals 13 residues. Germline-derived CDR1 and CDR2 are MNHEY and SMNVEV (reference sequence). For the CDR3, the DNA is TGTGCCAGCAGTCGTCAGGGTGCCAACGAGCAGTACTTC. This encodes CASSRQGANEQYF.

The chain is built from TRBV30 and TRBJ1-4; 7 nucleotides agree with TRBD1. This CDR3 spans 14 amino acids. V shed 6 bases, J shed 4 bases, and the junction held 8 bases outside the gene matches. Germline assignment: CDR1 GTSNPN and CDR2 SVGIG (reference sequence). The CDR3 nucleotides read TGTGCCTGTCCCCGACAGGGAGATAATGAAAAACTGTTTTTT. This gives the protein CACPRQGDNEKLFF.

The rearrangement uses TRBV3-1 (or the pseudogene TRBV3-2) and TRBJ2-1, with D tentatively TRBD2 (5 bases). V lost 4 bases and J lost 7, with 8 bases in between. This CDR3 region has 12 residues. CDR1 and CDR2 from the germline V gene are LGHDT and YNNKEL (reference sequence). The CDR3 nucleotides read TGTGCCAGCAGCCGTCGGGGTAATGAGCAGTTCTTC. Residues: CASSRRGNEQFF.

This clone was picked up one time. V and J are TRBV12-3 or TRBV12-4 and TRBJ1-5; maybe TRBD1 (5 bases). Deletions cut 6 bases from V and 7 bases from J, with 10 bases between. There are 12 residues in the CDR3. The CDR3: CASRQGGQPQHF. For the CDR3, the DNA is TGTGCCAGCAGGCAGGGTGGACAGCCCCAGCATTTT.